Below are 3 T cell receptor beta chains sequenced from a single sample in a study of blood T cells in healthy people across ages. Primers used in a second PCR of about 6 to 12 cycles were a sample-barcoded 5' primer and a J-beta primer mix. MiXCR, applied by TCRdb to the 5' RACE reads, yields one record per CDR3 protein. The table includes 590,000 or so distinct CDR3 sequences, roughly 31% detected once. The source material was blood. The origin of the receptors is a woman of 80 years or more in good health.

The chain links TRBV6-1 to TRBJ2-7, with 12 bases lining up with TRBD2. CDR1 is MNHNS and CDR2 is SASEGT in the germline V gene. The V segment lost 5 bases and the J segment 0 bases; nucleotides outside the gene matches: 2. The CDR3 has 15 residues. The CDR3 bases are TGTGCCAGCAGTCGACTAGCGGGAGTCTCCTACGAGCAGTACTTC. As protein: CASSRLAGVSYEQYF.

This clonotype came up many times. The rearrangement uses TRBV7-3 and TRBJ2-1; D is unclear. V was pared by 2 bases and J by 9 bases, with 14 bases between. The germline V gene has CDR1 SGHTA and CDR2 FQGTGA. The CDR3 has 14 amino acids. The CDR3 region is CASSLGLLGGEQFF. CDR3 DNA sequence: TGTGCCAGCAGCTTAGGCCTGCTTGGTGGTGAGCAGTTCTTC.

This clonotype was observed many times. This chain joins TRBV4-2 and TRBJ1-2, with D possibly matching TRBD1 (6 bases). Trimming left V 1 base short and J 7 bases short, with 16 bases between. The CDR3 runs to 15 residues. Germline V lookup: CDR1 LGHNA, CDR2 YNFKEQ. The CDR3: CASSQAQQGSFGYTF. In nucleotides, the CDR3 is TGTGCCAGCAGCCAAGCTCAACAGGGTTCGTTTGGCTACACCTTC.